This T cell receptor (beta chain) was captured in a study of T cells expressing NK-cell markers. Study as a whole: From sorted CD3+CD56+NKG2C+, CD3+CD56+NKG2C- and CD3+CD56-NKG2C+ T cells came the TCR beta repertoires. HCMV seropositivity marked seven of the eight sequenced donors; one was seronegative. General study results and limits: NKG2C+ dominant clonotypes from roughly 6 donors made up about 1.0-7.5% of CD8+ T cells.

With respect to this clonotype: Its cognate antigen is unknown.

TCRdb re-called the 5' RACE reads and catalogs CDR3 proteins one per entry, DNA excluded. The sample totals 500,000 to 700,000 distinct CDR3 sequences. Per germline, CDR1 DFQATT and CDR2 SNEGSKA (reference sequence). There are 15 residues in the CDR3. The sample consisted of blood T cells: a sorted CD56 or NKG2C T cell subset, CD4+ or CD8+ T cells, or bulk PBMC T cells (not recorded which). V and J are TRBV20-1 and TRBJ1-1. The receptor comes from a man in his late teens or twenties in good health. The CDR3 loop reads CSARDPGGVNTEAFF.